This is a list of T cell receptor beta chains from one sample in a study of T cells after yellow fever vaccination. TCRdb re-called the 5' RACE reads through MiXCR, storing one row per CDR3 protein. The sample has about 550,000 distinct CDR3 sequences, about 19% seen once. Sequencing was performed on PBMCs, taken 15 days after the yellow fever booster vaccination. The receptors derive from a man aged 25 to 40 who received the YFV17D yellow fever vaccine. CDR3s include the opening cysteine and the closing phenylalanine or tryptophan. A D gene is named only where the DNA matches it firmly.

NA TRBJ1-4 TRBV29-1 CSGGSVGGEKLFF
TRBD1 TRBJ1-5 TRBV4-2 CASSQGTGGVQPQHF
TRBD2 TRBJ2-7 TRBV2 CASSHGGAPTYEQYF
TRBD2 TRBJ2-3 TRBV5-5 CASSLGGLAVTDTQYF
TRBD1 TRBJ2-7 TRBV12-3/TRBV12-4 CASRTGDQYEQYF
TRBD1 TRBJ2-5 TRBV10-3 CAIRGTEETQYF
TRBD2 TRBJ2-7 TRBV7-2 CASSSIAGGAYEQYF
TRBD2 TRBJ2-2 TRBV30 CAWSLSLTSGNTGELFF
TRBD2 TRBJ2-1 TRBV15 CATSRGSGLALEQFF
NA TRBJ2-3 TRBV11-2 CASSLRRGTDTDTQYF
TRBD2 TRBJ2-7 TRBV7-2 CASSSPSGITYEQYF
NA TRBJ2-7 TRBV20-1 CSDGGGRNYEQYF
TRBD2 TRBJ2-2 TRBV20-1 CSAELAGPVGELFF
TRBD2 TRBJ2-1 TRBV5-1 CASSLERLAGNEQFF
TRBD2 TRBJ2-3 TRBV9 CASSASGRPVDTQYF
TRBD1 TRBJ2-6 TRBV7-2 CASSLGQGTGANVLTF
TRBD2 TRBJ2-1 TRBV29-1 CSGSSGEQFF
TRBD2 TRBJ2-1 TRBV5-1 CASSPRTSGSGNEQFF
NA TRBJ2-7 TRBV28 CASSEAISYEQYF
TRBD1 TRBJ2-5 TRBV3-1 CASSQGALGQGETQYF
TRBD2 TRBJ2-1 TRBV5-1 CASSLQGLGSNEQFF
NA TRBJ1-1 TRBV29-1 CSVALSGGTEAFF
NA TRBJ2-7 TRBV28 CASSFYNSYEQYF
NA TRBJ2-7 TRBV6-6 CASRHWGNEQYF
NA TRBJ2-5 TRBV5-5 CASSLGRSEETQYF
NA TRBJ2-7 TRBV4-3 CASSRSAGSIYEQYF
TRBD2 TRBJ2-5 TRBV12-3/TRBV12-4 CASSNSGSHLGVETQYF
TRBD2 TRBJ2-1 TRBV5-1 CASDPGLVQWSEQFF
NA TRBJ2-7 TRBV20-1 CSARSLAGTTRQYF
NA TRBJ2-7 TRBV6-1 CASSPLRGPYEQYF
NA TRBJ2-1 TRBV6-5 CASSNPLVGLDNEQFF
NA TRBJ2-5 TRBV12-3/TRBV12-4 CASRHAGSAETQYF
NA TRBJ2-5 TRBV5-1 CASSLELPQETQYF
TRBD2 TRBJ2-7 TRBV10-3 CAIREGLGEQYF
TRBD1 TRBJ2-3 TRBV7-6 CATRQGTTSAVGTDTQYF
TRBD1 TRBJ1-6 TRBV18 CASSPQTGGESPLHF
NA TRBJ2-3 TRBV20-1 CSANRVDTQYF
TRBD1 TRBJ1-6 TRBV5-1 CASSLEGQGYSPLHF
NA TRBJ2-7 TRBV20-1 CSARDGRGQYEQYF
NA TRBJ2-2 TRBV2 CASSEVVPTGELFF
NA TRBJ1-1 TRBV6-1 CASTWREGTLNTEAFF
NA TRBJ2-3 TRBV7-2 CASSVLARGPFTDTQYF
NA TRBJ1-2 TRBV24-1 CATSAGEYYGYTF
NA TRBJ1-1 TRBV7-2 CASSLAEGSSEAFF
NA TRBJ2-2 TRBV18 CASSPAGKSKAGELFF
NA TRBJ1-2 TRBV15 CATSPDKNYGYTF
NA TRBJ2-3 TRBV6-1 CASSVPTGSDTQYF
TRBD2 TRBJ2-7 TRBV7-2 CASSLQAGHEQYF
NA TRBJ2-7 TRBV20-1 CSASPESGRREQYF
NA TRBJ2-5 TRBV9 CASSPSGTQEETQYF
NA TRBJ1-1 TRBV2 CASGSSTGRFTEAFF
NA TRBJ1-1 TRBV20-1 CSAPSFKNTEAFF
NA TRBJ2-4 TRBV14 CASSQESRVHIQYF
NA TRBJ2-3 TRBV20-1 CSAGVGRNLDTQYF
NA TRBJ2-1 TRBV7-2 CASSLPQVEQFF
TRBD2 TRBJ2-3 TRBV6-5 CASSGLAERGDTQYF
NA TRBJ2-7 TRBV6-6 CASSPGGAPEQYF